These 2 T cell receptor beta chains were all obtained from the same sample, sequenced in a study of T cells in Graves' hyperthyroidism and ophthalmopathy. The CDR3 regions of TCR beta were amplified from RNA transcripts. TCR CDR3 regions were first amplified by RT-PCR with HTBI primers. TCRdb re-called the multiplex PCR reads through MiXCR, storing one row per CDR3 protein. The table includes around 300,000 distinct CDR3 sequences, more than 10% detected once. What was sequenced was blood. The receptors here all came from a woman in her 30s with Graves' hyperthyroidism that later progressed to Graves' ophthalmopathy.

This clonotype occurred many times. The rearrangement links TRBV20-1 to TRBJ2-1; no clear D. From germline, CDR1 is DFQATT and CDR2 SNEGSKA (reference sequence). The length of the CDR3 is 13 residues. Trimming pared 6 bases from V and 6 bases from J, leaving 15 bases between. The CDR3 sequence: CSAGSFLFNEQFF. The CDR3 DNA sequence: TGCAGTGCCGGTTCCTTCCTTTTCAATGAGCAGTTCTTC.

The sample holds many counts of this clonotype. The rearrangement joins TRBV20-1 to TRBJ2-3; perhaps D is TRBD1 or TRBD2 (5 bases each). The CDR3 is made up of 16 amino acids. The germline CDR1 and CDR2 sequences are DFQATT and SNEGSKA (reference sequence). V lost 3 bases and J lost 5, with 21 bases in between. CDR3: CSARGVPGTLGDTQYF. The CDR3 DNA is TGCAGTGCTAGGGGAGTTCCCGGGACCCTGGGAGATACGCAGTATTTT.